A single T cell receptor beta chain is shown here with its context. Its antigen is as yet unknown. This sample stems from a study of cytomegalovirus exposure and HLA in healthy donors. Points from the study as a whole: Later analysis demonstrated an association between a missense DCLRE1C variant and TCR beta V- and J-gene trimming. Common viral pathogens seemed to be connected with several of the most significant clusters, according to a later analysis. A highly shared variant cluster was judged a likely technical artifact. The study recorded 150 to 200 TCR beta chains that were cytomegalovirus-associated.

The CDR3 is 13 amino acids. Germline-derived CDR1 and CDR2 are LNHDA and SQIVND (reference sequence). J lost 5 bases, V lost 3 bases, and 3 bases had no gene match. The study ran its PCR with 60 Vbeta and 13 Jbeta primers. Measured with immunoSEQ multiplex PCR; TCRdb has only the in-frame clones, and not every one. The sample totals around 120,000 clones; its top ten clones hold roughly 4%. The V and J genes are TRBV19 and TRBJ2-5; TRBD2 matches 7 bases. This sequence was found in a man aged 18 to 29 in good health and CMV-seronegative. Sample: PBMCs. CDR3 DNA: TGTGCCAGTAGTATCGGGGGGAAGGAGACCCAGTACTTC. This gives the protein CASSIGGKETQYF.